The present T cell receptor (beta chain) was sequenced within a study of CXCR3-negative and CXCR3-positive naive CD8 T cells. About this clonotype itself: Its antigen is as yet unknown.

The libraries of TRB cDNA were constructed through 5' RACE using UMI labels. Following a re-call of the 5' RACE reads, TCRdb has one entry per CDR3 protein and lacks DNA. The sample table sets out 150,000 or so distinct CDR3 sequences. Study results and caveats: Naive cells used TRBV-TRBJ genes in much the same way whether CXCR3-negative or CXCR3-positive; memory cells did not. Memory CD8+ T cell repertoires were far less diverse than both naive subsets.

The authors gated naive CD8+ T cells as CD45RO-CCR7+CD27+CD95-. This CDR3 has 14 amino acids. In germline, CDR1 is SGHRS, CDR2 YFSETQ. The chain employs TRBV5-1 and TRBJ2-7; absent DNA, TCRdb's TRBD1 call cannot be checked. The TCR comes from a human donor in good health. Some clones in this sample may be carry-over from other donors' samples. Sequencing input: naive CXCR3- CD8+ T cells from blood. Specified subset: CD45RO-CCR7+CD27+CD95- naive CD8+ T cells lacking CXCR3 (TNR3-). CDR3 loop: CASRWTGGGYEQYF.